Listed here are 18 T cell receptor beta chains from one sample, sequenced in a study of shared clonotypes between healthy human individuals. Clones were read by immunoSEQ multiplex PCR, and TCRdb kept only the in-frame ones, dropping some. This table has about 2 million clones, roughly 94% appearing once. Sequenced: naive CD4+ T cells sorted from blood. Subset reported: CD45RA+ positively selected. Every receptor here comes from a young man in good health.

J is TRBJ2-7 and V is TRBV10-3, with TRBD2 matching over 10 bases. This CDR3 has 12 residues. Germline V gene data show CDR1 as ENHRY and CDR2 as SYGVKD. V shed 7 bases and J 4 bases; nucleotides not matched to a gene: 1. The CDR3 reads CAITSGSYEQYF. CDR3 DNA: TGTGCCATCACTAGCGGGAGTTACGAGCAGTACTTC.

A single count supports this clone. In the same sample, other DNA sequences code for this CDR3. The chain couples TRBV7-2 to TRBJ2-7; 9 bases map to TRBD2. J gave up 2 bases and V 2 bases, and 7 bases lay outside the gene matches. Per germline, CDR1 SGHTA and CDR2 FQGNSA. This CDR3 is 16 amino acids long. CDR3 in amino acids: CASSLQGAGGPYEQYF. The CDR3 DNA sequence: TGTGCCAGCAGCTTACAAGGGGCGGGAGGGCCCTACGAGCAGTACTTC.

The J gene is TRBJ2-7, the V gene TRBV10-2, with TRBD2 as a possible D gene (6 bases). The CDR3 is 15 residues long. Germline V gene lookup returns CDR1 WSHSY and CDR2 SAAADI. V lost 6 bases to trimming and J lost 3 bases, with 18 bases between them. The CDR3 region has the DNA TGCGCCAGCAGGGTCACTAGCCCTCGGGGCTACGAGCAGTACTTC. It translates to CASRVTSPRGYEQYF.

The gene calls are TRBV28 and TRBJ2-2; 8 bases match TRBD1. The CDR3 consists of 14 residues. After removal of 4 bases from V and 7 bases from J, the junction contained 5 bases not matched to a gene. The germline CDR1 and CDR2 sequences are MDHEN and SYDVKM. In DNA, the CDR3 is TGTGCCAGCAGTTCAGGGGGCGGTGGCGGGGAGCTGTTTTTT. It is translated as CASSSGGGGGELFF.

The chain is built from TRBV2 and TRBJ1-1; a possible D gene is TRBD1 (6 bases). Germline loops: CDR1 SNHLY, CDR2 FYNNEI. CDR3 length: 15 amino acids. Trimming removed 0 bases at V and 4 bases at J, with 12 bases between. CDR3 DNA: TGTGCCAGCAGTGAAGCGATACAGGGAAGCACTGAAGCTTTCTTT. Translated, it gives CASSEAIQGSTEAFF.

The chain employs TRBV6-6 and TRBJ1-4; D is undetermined. The CDR3 runs 14 residues. CDR1 and CDR2 from the germline V gene are MNHNY and SVGAGI (reference sequence). Trimming removed 10 bases from V and 6 bases from J, with 18 bases in between. CDR3: CATTGRPPHEKLFF. The CDR3 DNA reads as TGTGCCACCACCGGGAGGCCCCCCCATGAAAAACTGTTTTTT.

CDR3 coding DNA: TGTGCCAGCAGTGACTCCAGGGGTACTGAAGCTTTCTTT. Translation gives CASSDSRGTEAFF. V gene TRBV6-4 combines with J gene TRBJ1-1, with TRBD1 as a possible D gene (6 bases). CDR1 MRHNA and CDR2 SNTAGT come from the germline V gene. V shed 0 bases and J shed 5 bases, with 7 bases lying between them. The CDR3 consists of 13 residues.

The gene calls are TRBV28 and TRBJ1-2; no firm D call. CDR3 length: 14 amino acids. With 5 bases removed from V and 6 bases from J, the gap between germline ends came to 16 bases. Germline CDR1 MDHEN, CDR2 SYDVKM. The CDR3 bases are TGTGCCAGCAGTAGTGGACGGATTTCCCATGGCTACACCTTC. It yields the protein CASSSGRISHGYTF.

The genes are TRBV2 and TRBJ1-2, with a weak D call TRBD1 (6 bases). This CDR3 has 12 amino acids. CDR1 SNHLY and CDR2 FYNNEI come from the germline V gene. The V end was cut by 6 bases, the J end by 8 bases, with 13 bases between. The CDR3 nucleotides are TGTGCCAGCAGCGTTACAGGGTACGGCTACACCTTC. It encodes CASSVTGYGYTF.

The CDR3 sequence: CASSPPTWQNSYEQYF. For the CDR3, the DNA is TGTGCCAGCAGCCCCCCAACTTGGCAGAACTCCTACGAGCAGTACTTC. The genes are TRBV7-8 and TRBJ2-7, with D uncertain. The germline V gene has CDR1 SGHVS and CDR2 FQNEAQ. The CDR3 is 16 residues long. The V end lost 5 bases, the J end lost 0 bases, and 17 bases lay between the germline ends.

This chain uses TRBV5-1 with TRBJ1-1; perhaps TRBD1 as D (6 bases). CDR3 length equals 13 residues. Trimming removed 5 bases at V and 3 bases at J, with 11 bases between. Germline V gives CDR1 SGHRS, CDR2 YFSETQ. Here the CDR3 reads CASRFDRHTEAFF. Here the CDR3 DNA reads TGCGCCAGCAGGTTCGACAGGCACACTGAAGCTTTCTTT.

This sequence joins TRBV27 and TRBJ2-3; D tentatively reads TRBD1 or TRBD2 (5 bases each). The CDR3 runs 15 residues. V shed 6 bases and J shed 6 bases, with 19 bases lying between them. From germline, CDR1 is MNHEY and CDR2 SMNVEV (reference sequence). CDR3 amino acids: CASRAGAAFRDTQYF. CDR3 coding DNA: TGTGCCAGCAGAGCCGGGGCAGCCTTCCGGGATACGCAGTATTTT.

The chain is built from TRBV2 and TRBJ1-5; D call uncertain. The CDR3 extends over 14 amino acids. Looked up from germline, CDR1 is SNHLY and CDR2 is FYNNEI. With 2 bases removed from V and 2 bases from J, the gap between germline ends came to 7 bases. The CDR3 region is CASSERVRNQPQHF. In DNA, the CDR3 is TGTGCCAGCAGTGAAAGGGTCCGCAATCAGCCCCAGCATTTT.

The chain is built from TRBV29-1 and TRBJ2-5; D remains ambiguous. The CDR3 loop spans 11 amino acids. In germline, CDR1 is SQVTM, CDR2 ANQGSEA. Trimming left V 2 bases short and J 5 bases short, with 6 bases between. The CDR3 DNA follows: TGCAGCGTTGAAACAGTGGAGACCCAGTACTTC. Protein product: CSVETVETQYF.

The V gene is TRBV9, the J gene TRBJ2-1, with 9 bases lining up with TRBD2. Germline loops: CDR1 SGDLS, CDR2 YYNGEE. V was pared by 4 bases and J by 7 bases, with 9 bases of the junction left unmatched. The length of the CDR3 is 15 residues. The chain's CDR3 is CASSISGTSPNEQFF. CDR3 nucleotide sequence: TGTGCCAGCAGCATTAGTGGGACTAGCCCTAATGAGCAGTTCTTC. Using reference TRBV9 and TRBJ2-1 for the parts outside the CDR3, the full variable domain is DSGVTQTPKHLITATGQRVTLRCSPRSGDLSVYWYQQSLDQGLQFLIQYYNGEERAKGNILERFSAQQFPDLHSELNLSSLELGDSALYFCASSISGTSPNEQFFGPGTRLTVL.

The V gene is TRBV28, the J gene TRBJ2-7; 11 bases map to TRBD1. With V trimmed by 8 bases and J by 4 bases, 10 bases remained unmatched. The CDR3 is 15 residues long. The germline V gene encodes CDR1 MDHEN and CDR2 SYDVKM. The CDR3 bases are TGTGCCAGCCGAAAAGGAGGACAGGGGGCTTACGAGCAGTACTTC. Translating gives CASRKGGQGAYEQYF.

The V call is TRBV10-3, the J call TRBJ1-1; D gene unclear. Germline V gives CDR1 ENHRY, CDR2 SYGVKD. The CDR3 extends over 15 amino acids. The ends were cut back, 6 bases at V and 0 bases at J, with 14 bases in the middle. The CDR3 sequence: CAIRRAEPMNTEAFF. CDR3 nucleotides: TGTGCCATCAGGCGGGCCGAGCCCATGAACACTGAAGCTTTCTTT.

The rearrangement links TRBV5-6 to TRBJ2-7; the D is unclear. V was trimmed by 1 base and J by 3 bases, leaving 5 bases between them. CDR1 and CDR2 (germline): SGHDT, YYEEEE. The CDR3 is 12 amino acids. The chain's CDR3 is CASSLSYYEQYF. DNA of the CDR3: TGTGCCAGCAGCTTGTCTTACTACGAGCAGTACTTC.